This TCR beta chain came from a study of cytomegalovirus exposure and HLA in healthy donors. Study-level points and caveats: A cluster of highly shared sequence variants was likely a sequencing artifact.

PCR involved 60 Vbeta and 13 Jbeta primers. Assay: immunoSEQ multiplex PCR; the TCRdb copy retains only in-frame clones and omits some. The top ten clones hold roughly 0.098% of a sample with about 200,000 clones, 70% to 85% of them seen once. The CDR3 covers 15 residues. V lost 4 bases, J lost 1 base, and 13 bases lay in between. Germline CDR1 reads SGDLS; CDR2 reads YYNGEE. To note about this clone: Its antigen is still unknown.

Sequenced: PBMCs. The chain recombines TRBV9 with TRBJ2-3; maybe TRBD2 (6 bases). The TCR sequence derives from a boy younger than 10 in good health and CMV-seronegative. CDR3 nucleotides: TGTGCCAGCAGCTCGCGGGGACGGGGCACAGATACGCAGTATTTT. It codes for CASSSRGRGTDTQYF.